The 30 T cell receptor beta chains reported below all come from one sample, sequenced in a study (dated by TCRdb to about 2016). Receptor libraries were prepared by RT-PCR. The sequencing machine was an Illumina MiSeq. TCRdb redid the processing of the public reads, applying fastp at Q25 and MiXCR, and retained in-frame beta chains. Each entry merges the rows of one CDR3 protein and shows their most common DNA and genes. This sample holds about 680,000 distinct CDR3 sequences; 13% to 15% were observed only once. The ten largest clones add up to 3% to 4.5% of the sample. The sample comprised memory CD4+ T cells from blood. These receptors came from a female donor in good health, serving as a healthy control.

This clonotype has ten or more counts. The chain recombines TRBV29-1 with TRBJ2-5, with D tentatively TRBD2 (7 bases). The CDR3 has 18 amino acids. V was clipped by 4 bases and J by 4 bases, with 28 bases between them. The germline gives CDR1 SQVTM, CDR2 ANQGSEA. CDR3 residues: CSVVPQQGLGRGGETQYF. The DNA for the CDR3 is TGCAGCGTTGTCCCACAACAGGGTCTGGGAAGGGGGGGAGAGACCCAGTACTTC.

In its sample, this clonotype was seen a few times. The chain uses TRBV20-1 and TRBJ1-2; 9 nucleotides align to TRBD1. Per the germline V gene, CDR1 is DFQATT and CDR2 is SNEGSKA (reference sequence). Trimming at V came to 5 bases and at J to 3 bases, leaving 7 bases not matched to a gene. The CDR3 sequence is 14 residues long. Written as DNA, the CDR3 is TGCAGTGCTTCCTCCACAGGGGGCGACTATGGCTACACCTTC. Translated, it gives CSASSTGGDYGYTF.

This clonotype was counted only a few times. V and J are TRBV27 and TRBJ1-1; perhaps TRBD1 as D (5 bases). Germline CDR1 is MNHEY and CDR2 is SMNVEV (reference sequence). The CDR3 extends over 14 amino acids. V lost 5 bases and J 12 bases, leaving 22 bases between the germline ends. CDR3 loop: CASSKTGGSKNSFF. DNA of the CDR3: TGTGCCAGCAGTAAAACAGGAGGTTCGAAGAATTCTTTCTTT.

The chain recombines TRBV3-1 with TRBJ1-4, with D hard to call. The CDR3 contains 15 residues. Germline V gene sequence: CDR1 LGHDT, CDR2 YNNKEL (reference sequence). The ends were cut back, 0 bases at V and 4 bases at J, with 9 bases in the middle. CDR3 region: CASSQEGRDNEKLFF. Written as DNA, the CDR3 is TGTGCCAGCAGCCAAGAAGGACGGGATAATGAAAAACTGTTTTTT. Variable domain in full (rest from reference TRBV3-1 and TRBJ1-4): DTAVSQTPKYLVTQMGNDKSIKCEQNLGHDTMYWYKQDSKKFLKIMFSYNNKELIINETVPNRFSPKSPDKAHLNLHINSLELGDSAVYFCASSQEGRDNEKLFFGSGTQLSVL.

V is TRBV14 and J is TRBJ2-7; D gene ambiguous. The CDR3 sequence is 13 residues long. Germline assignment: CDR1 SGHDN and CDR2 FVKESK. Trimming took 6 bases from V and 0 from J, leaving 9 bases between them. This CDR3 reads CASSIISSYEQYF. In DNA, the CDR3 is TGTGCCAGCAGTATAATAAGCTCCTACGAGCAGTACTTC. Full variable domain (outside the CDR3, taken from reference TRBV14 and TRBJ2-7): EAGVTQFPSHSVIEKGQTVTLRCDPISGHDNLYWYRRVMGKEIKFLLHFVKESKQDESGMPNNRFLAERTGGTYSTLKVQPAELEDSGVYFCASSIISSYEQYFGPGTRLTVT.

J is TRBJ2-5 and V is TRBV12-3 or TRBV12-4; 16 positions match TRBD2. The length of the CDR3 is 18 residues. The trim removed 6 bases at V and 4 bases at J, leaving 11 bases unmatched. CDR3 in amino acids: CASSLGTSGGAEGETQYF. CDR3 nucleotides: TGTGCCAGCAGCCTCGGGACTAGCGGGGGGGCCGAGGGAGAGACCCAGTACTTC.

Many counts were recorded for this clonotype. The chain recombines TRBV20-1 with TRBJ2-7; D is unresolved. This CDR3 has 10 amino acids. V was shortened by 5 bases and J by 5 bases, with 7 bases between the two germline ends. CDR1 is DFQATT, CDR2 SNEGSKA, per germline (reference sequence). The CDR3 loop is CSAAYHEQYF. The CDR3 region has the DNA TGCAGTGCTGCCTACCACGAGCAGTACTTC.

This clonotype was recorded many times. The chain uses TRBV5-6 and TRBJ2-3, with 12 bases fitting TRBD2. The CDR3 loop spans 19 amino acids. Looked up from germline, CDR1 is SGHDT and CDR2 is YYEEEE. The ends lost 4 bases at V and 0 bases at J; junction bases unmatched: 12. CDR3 loop: CASSPTTSGGTASTDTQYF. CDR3 in DNA: TGTGCCAGCAGCCCAACAACTAGCGGGGGGACCGCTAGCACAGATACGCAGTATTTT.

This clonotype was seen repeatedly, ten times or more. This chain links TRBV20-1 with TRBJ2-1, with D possibly matching TRBD2 (7 bases). CDR1 and CDR2 from the germline V gene are DFQATT and SNEGSKA (reference sequence). The CDR3 extends over 15 amino acids. V was pared by 0 bases and J by 2 bases, with 11 bases between. For the CDR3, the DNA is TGCAGTGCTAGAGAGGGGGGGGCCACCTACAATGAGCAGTTCTTC. It is translated as CSAREGGATYNEQFF.

At least ten counts were recorded for this clonotype. The rearrangement joins TRBV20-1 to TRBJ2-3, with 10 bases fitting TRBD2. The CDR3 sequence is 16 residues long. The junction had 7 bases not matched to a gene; V was cut back by 0 bases and J by 4 bases. The germline V gene encodes CDR1 DFQATT and CDR2 SNEGSKA (reference sequence). CDR3 region: CSARDKLAGVADTQYF. CDR3 DNA: TGCAGTGCTAGAGATAAGCTAGCGGGAGTTGCAGATACGCAGTATTTT.

The genes are TRBV10-3 and TRBJ2-3, with 8 nucleotides matching TRBD1. The CDR3 totals 15 residues. The V and J ends lost 4 bases and 2 bases, in that order; junction bases with no gene match: 5. Germline V gene lookup returns CDR1 ENHRY and CDR2 SYGVKD. CDR3 in DNA: TGTGCCATCAGTGCGGGACAGGCCAACACAGATACGCAGTATTTT. It codes for CAISAGQANTDTQYF.

This clonotype showed up just a few times. The V and J genes are TRBV24-1 and TRBJ1-2; D call uncertain. This CDR3 comprises 12 residues. V shed 4 bases and J shed 6 bases, with 8 bases lying between them. Per germline, CDR1 KGHDR and CDR2 SFDVKD. This CDR3 is CATSDETHGYTF. As DNA, the CDR3 is TGTGCCACCAGTGACGAGACCCATGGCTACACCTTC.

This rearrangement joins TRBV5-1 to TRBJ1-1, with D perhaps matching TRBD1 (6 bases). Germline loops: CDR1 SGHRS, CDR2 YFSETQ. The CDR3 is 13 residues long. Trimming took 0 bases from V and 14 from J, leaving 17 bases between them. The DNA of the CDR3 is TGCGCCAGCAGCTTGGGGACAGACTTATTGGGATTCTTT. This gives the protein CASSLGTDLLGFF.

The CDR3 spells CASSKQRAYEQYF. The DNA for the CDR3 is TGTGCCAGCAGCAAGCAGAGGGCCTACGAGCAGTACTTC. The chain joins TRBV5-8 to TRBJ2-7, with D possibly TRBD2 on 5 matching bases. Trimming left V 4 bases short and J 2 bases short, with 10 bases between. Germline V gene data show CDR1 as SGHTS and CDR2 as YDEGEE. This CDR3 contains 13 residues.

This clonotype was counted at least ten times. CDR3 sequence: CASSSLRGQRHEQYF. CDR3 sequence (DNA): TGTGCCAGCAGCTCTCTAAGGGGACAGCGACACGAGCAGTACTTC. This chain joins TRBV5-6 and TRBJ2-7; 7 bases map to TRBD1. This CDR3 contains 15 residues. The germline V gene has CDR1 SGHDT and CDR2 YYEEEE. V shed 3 bases, J shed 5 bases, and the junction held 11 bases outside the gene matches.

The rearrangement links TRBV11-2 to TRBJ2-1; 11 bases match TRBD2. The germline V gene encodes CDR1 SGHAT and CDR2 FQNNGV. V was clipped by 8 bases and J by 10 bases; unmatched bases: 7. The CDR3 extends over 13 amino acids. The DNA of the CDR3 is TGTGCCAGCGTTAGCGGGAGGGTAGGGGAGCAGTTCTTC. Protein sequence: CASVSGRVGEQFF.

This clonotype was counted ten times or more. This chain uses TRBV4-3 with TRBJ1-3; no clear D. The germline CDR1 and CDR2 sequences are LGHNA and YSLEER. This CDR3 is 15 amino acids long. V was shortened by 2 bases and J by 4 bases, with 12 bases between the two germline ends. The CDR3 is CASSQKGGVGNTIYF. As DNA, the CDR3 is TGCGCCAGCAGCCAAAAGGGAGGTGTGGGAAACACCATATATTTT.

This clonotype was recorded once. The chain joins TRBV18 to TRBJ2-1; 8 bases map to TRBD1. V lost 6 bases to trimming and J lost 9 bases; unmatched junction nucleotides: 13. The CDR3 is 15 residues long. Germline values: CDR1 KGHSH, CDR2 LQKENI. CDR3 bases: TGTGCCAGCTCCCTCGGACAGGGACAATCAAGTGAGCAGTTCTTC. Amino acid sequence: CASSLGQGQSSEQFF.

This clonotype has only a few counts. V is TRBV20-1 and J is TRBJ1-6, with 7 nucleotides matching TRBD1. Germline V lookup: CDR1 DFQATT, CDR2 SNEGSKA (reference sequence). CDR3 length: 15 residues. Unmatched junction bases numbered 11, after V lost 6 bases and J lost 6 bases. CDR3 nucleotide sequence: TGCAGTGCGCCTAACAGGGGCGCAACTAATTCACCCCTCCACTTT. This codes for CSAPNRGATNSPLHF.

The chain uses TRBV4-1 and TRBJ2-1; 11 bases fit TRBD2. There are 15 residues in the CDR3. Losses at the gene ends were 6 bases for V and 2 bases for J; bases not matched to a gene: 3. Germline V gene lookup returns CDR1 MGHRA and CDR2 YSYEKL. As DNA, the CDR3 is TGCGCCAGCAGGCGACTAGCGGGGACCTACAATGAGCAGTTCTTC. This sequence encodes CASRRLAGTYNEQFF.

In its sample, this clonotype was seen a few times. The V call is TRBV9, the J call TRBJ2-1; possible D gene TRBD2, 5 bases. Germline loops: CDR1 SGDLS, CDR2 YYNGEE. This CDR3 is 14 amino acids long. Deletions cut 1 base from V and 13 bases from J, with 18 bases between. The CDR3 sequence: CASSVSGGPDGQFF. CDR3 coding DNA: TGTGCCAGCAGCGTAAGTGGAGGCCCCGACGGCCAGTTCTTC.

The V and J genes are TRBV6-5 and TRBJ2-7; tentative D call: TRBD2 (5 bases). The CDR3 length is 14 residues. Germline CDR1 and CDR2: MNHEY and SVGAGI. The ends were cut back, 4 bases at V and 2 bases at J, with 12 bases in the middle. CDR3 protein: CASSSVGGTYEQYF. CDR3 in DNA: TGTGCCAGCAGTTCCGTAGGAGGAACCTACGAGCAGTACTTC.

This clonotype was counted only a few times. The gene calls are TRBV6-6 and TRBJ2-5, with D unclear. CDR3 length: 13 residues. Germline V gene sequence: CDR1 MNHNY, CDR2 SVGAGI (reference sequence). V was trimmed by 8 bases and J by 1 base, leaving 11 bases between them. The CDR3 protein is CASRDGSQETQYF. For the CDR3, the DNA is TGTGCCAGCCGTGATGGGTCCCAAGAGACCCAGTACTTC.

There are many counts of this clonotype. V is TRBV20-1 and J is TRBJ2-3, with D hard to call. CDR1 is DFQATT and CDR2 is SNEGSKA in the germline V gene (reference sequence). CDR3 length: 10 amino acids. Here the CDR3 reads CSVLGDTQYF. DNA for the CDR3: TGCAGCGTTCTGGGAGATACGCAGTATTTT.

This clonotype has at least ten counts. J is TRBJ2-2 and V is TRBV6-5; no clear D gene. V was cut by 0 bases and J by 4 bases, with 9 bases left in between. Germline CDR1 and CDR2: MNHEY and SVGAGI. The length of the CDR3 is 15 residues. The CDR3 DNA reads as TGTGCCAGCAGTTACTCGTCACAGACCACCGGGGAGCTGTTTTTT. It translates to CASSYSSQTTGELFF.

This clonotype has more than one count but fewer than ten. This chain links TRBV12-3 or TRBV12-4 with TRBJ1-1; D gene ambiguous. This CDR3 comprises 12 residues. V lost 5 bases, J lost 10 bases, and 14 bases lay in between. CDR3 in amino acids: CASSIDLGLAFF. The DNA of the CDR3 is TGTGCCAGCAGTATAGACCTTGGGTTAGCTTTCTTT.

This clonotype was detected ten times or more. The V and J genes are TRBV5-1 and TRBJ2-2, with D possibly being TRBD1 (5 bases). CDR1 and CDR2 (germline): SGHRS, YFSETQ. This CDR3 has 15 residues. Trimming cost V 0 bases and J 6 bases, with 12 bases left between them. The DNA of the CDR3 is TGCGCCAGCAGCTTGGGGCAGGGTGTGGCCGGGGAGCTGTTTTTT. Protein product: CASSLGQGVAGELFF.

The chain has TRBV5-1 and TRBJ1-2, with D possibly being TRBD1 (5 bases). The CDR3 runs 14 residues. V was pared by 4 bases and J by 6 bases, with 16 bases between. Germline-derived CDR1 and CDR2 are SGHRS and YFSETQ. The CDR3 here is CASSVLGRNNGYTF. In nucleotides, the CDR3 is TGCGCCAGCAGCGTACTGGGACGGAATAATGGCTACACCTTC.

This clonotype has a count of ten or more. The chain employs TRBV6-5 and TRBJ1-6; D is ambiguous. The germline V gene has CDR1 MNHEY and CDR2 SVGAGI. Trimming removed 6 bases from V and 10 bases from J, with 10 bases in between. This CDR3 contains 12 residues. CDR3 in amino acids: CASRKRVSPLHF. CDR3 DNA: TGTGCCAGCAGAAAGAGGGTGTCACCCCTCCACTTT.

The chain links TRBV20-1 to TRBJ2-1; perhaps D is TRBD1 or TRBD2 (5 bases each). With 4 bases removed from V and 8 bases from J, the gap between germline ends came to 12 bases. Germline V gene lookup returns CDR1 DFQATT and CDR2 SNEGSKA (reference sequence). There are 12 residues in the CDR3. CDR3 sequence (DNA): TGCAGTGCTACGACAGTGGGGGATGAGCAGTTCTTC. Protein sequence: CSATTVGDEQFF.